This TCR beta chain was sequenced during a study of graft-versus-host responses after intestinal transplantation. Across the whole study: Each transplant was multivisceral, liver-intestinal, or isolated intestinal. Anti-thymocyte globulin induction, then tacrolimus and steroids for about three years, went to all recipients.

Sequencing was performed with immunoSEQ multiplex PCR; in TCRdb, only in-frame clones are kept and a portion is missing. The data hold around 54,000 clones, with roughly nine tenths observed a single time. In the case of this clone: The antigen is undetermined.

Trimming removed 2 bases from V and 6 bases from J, with 13 bases in between. The CDR3 runs 14 residues. Germline V lookup: CDR1 LNHDA, CDR2 SQIVND (reference sequence). Overall study findings and caveats: Researchers found GvH clones in recipient marrow, and some showed up first in ileum or blood. Allografts of patients with graft-donor T cell macrochimerism showed high graft-versus-host to host-versus-graft clone ratios.

J is TRBJ1-1 and V is TRBV19; TRBD1 is a possible D gene (6 bases). The input for sequencing was PBMCs, taken roughly 660 days after intestinal transplant. The origin of this receptor is a human patient who received an intestinal transplant, so some T cells may come from the graft donor. This chain's CDR3 is CASSIYQGRAEAFF. In DNA, the CDR3 is TGTGCCAGTAGTATATACCAGGGGAGGGCTGAAGCTTTCTTT.